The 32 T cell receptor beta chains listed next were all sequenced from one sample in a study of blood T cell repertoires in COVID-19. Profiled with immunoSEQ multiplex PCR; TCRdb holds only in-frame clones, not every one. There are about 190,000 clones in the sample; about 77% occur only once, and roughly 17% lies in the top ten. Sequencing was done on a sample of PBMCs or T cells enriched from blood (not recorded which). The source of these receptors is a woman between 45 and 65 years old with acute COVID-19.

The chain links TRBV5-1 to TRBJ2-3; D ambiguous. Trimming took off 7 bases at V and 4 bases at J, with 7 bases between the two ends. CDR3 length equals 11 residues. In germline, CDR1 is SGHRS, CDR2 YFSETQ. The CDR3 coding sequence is TGCGCCAGCCACTCGGCAGATACGCAGTATTTT. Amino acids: CASHSADTQYF.

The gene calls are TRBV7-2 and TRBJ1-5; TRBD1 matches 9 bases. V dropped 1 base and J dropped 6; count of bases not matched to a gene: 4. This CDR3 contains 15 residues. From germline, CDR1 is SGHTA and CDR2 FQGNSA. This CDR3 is CASSLGDRVGQPQHF. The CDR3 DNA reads TGTGCCAGCAGCTTAGGGGACAGGGTAGGTCAGCCCCAGCATTTT.

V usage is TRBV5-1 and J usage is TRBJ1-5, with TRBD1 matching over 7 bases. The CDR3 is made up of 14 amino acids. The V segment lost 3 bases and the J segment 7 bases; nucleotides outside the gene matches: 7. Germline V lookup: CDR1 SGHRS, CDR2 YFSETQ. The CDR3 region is CASSSTGFGQPQHF. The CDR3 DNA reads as TGCGCCAGCAGCTCGACAGGGTTCGGGCAGCCCCAGCATTTT.

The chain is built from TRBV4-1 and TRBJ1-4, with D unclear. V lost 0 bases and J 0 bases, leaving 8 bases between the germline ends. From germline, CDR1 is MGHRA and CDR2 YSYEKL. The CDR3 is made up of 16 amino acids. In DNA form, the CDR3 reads TGCGCCAGCAGCCAAGATGGAGCAGCAACTAATGAAAAACTGTTTTTT. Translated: CASSQDGAATNEKLFF.

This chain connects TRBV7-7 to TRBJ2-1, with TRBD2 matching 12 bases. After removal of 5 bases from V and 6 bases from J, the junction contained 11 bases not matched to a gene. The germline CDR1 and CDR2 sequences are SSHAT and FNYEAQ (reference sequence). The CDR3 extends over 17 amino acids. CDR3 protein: CASSPIHGTSGSNEQFF. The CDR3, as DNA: TGTGCCAGCAGCCCTATCCACGGGACTAGCGGGTCCAATGAGCAGTTCTTC.

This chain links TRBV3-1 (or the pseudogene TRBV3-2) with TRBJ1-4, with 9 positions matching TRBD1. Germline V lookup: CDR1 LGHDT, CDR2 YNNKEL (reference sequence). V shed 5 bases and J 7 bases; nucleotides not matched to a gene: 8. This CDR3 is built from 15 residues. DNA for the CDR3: TGTGCCAGCAGCGATGTGGGACAGGGCCCTGAAAAACTGTTTTTT. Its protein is CASSDVGQGPEKLFF.

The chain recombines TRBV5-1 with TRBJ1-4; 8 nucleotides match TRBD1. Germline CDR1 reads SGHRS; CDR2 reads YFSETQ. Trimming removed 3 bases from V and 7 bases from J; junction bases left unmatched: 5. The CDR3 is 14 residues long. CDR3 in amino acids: CASSSGQGREKLFF. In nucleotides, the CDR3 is TGCGCCAGCAGCTCCGGACAGGGTCGTGAAAAACTGTTTTTT.

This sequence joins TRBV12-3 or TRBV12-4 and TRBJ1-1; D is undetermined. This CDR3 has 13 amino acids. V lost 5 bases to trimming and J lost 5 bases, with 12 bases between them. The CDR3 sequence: CASSPAQNTEAFF. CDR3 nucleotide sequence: TGTGCCAGCAGTCCTGCCCAGAATACTGAAGCTTTCTTT.

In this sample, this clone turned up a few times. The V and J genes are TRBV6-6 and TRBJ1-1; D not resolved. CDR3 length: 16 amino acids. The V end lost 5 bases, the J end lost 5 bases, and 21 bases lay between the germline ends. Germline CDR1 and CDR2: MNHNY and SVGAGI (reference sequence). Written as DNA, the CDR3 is TGTGCCAGCAGTCCTCGGACGGCCTATACTAGGACTGAAGCTTTCTTT. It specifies CASSPRTAYTRTEAFF.

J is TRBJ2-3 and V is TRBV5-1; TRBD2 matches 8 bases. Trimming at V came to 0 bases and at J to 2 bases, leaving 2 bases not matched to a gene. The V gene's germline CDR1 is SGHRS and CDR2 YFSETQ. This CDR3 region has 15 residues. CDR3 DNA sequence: TGCGCCAGCAGCTTGGAGGGACTAGACACAGATACGCAGTATTTT. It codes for CASSLEGLDTDTQYF.

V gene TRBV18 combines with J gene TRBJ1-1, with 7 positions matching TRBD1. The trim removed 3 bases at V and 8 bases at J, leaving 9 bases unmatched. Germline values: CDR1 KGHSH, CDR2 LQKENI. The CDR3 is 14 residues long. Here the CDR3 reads CASSPTGGGNEAFF. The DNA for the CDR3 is TGTGCCAGCTCACCCACGGGAGGGGGCAACGAAGCTTTCTTT.

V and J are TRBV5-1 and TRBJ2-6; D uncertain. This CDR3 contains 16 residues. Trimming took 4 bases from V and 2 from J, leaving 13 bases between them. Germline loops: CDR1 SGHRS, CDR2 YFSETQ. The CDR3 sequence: CASSPSAVTGANVLTF. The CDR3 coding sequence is TGCGCCAGCAGCCCATCGGCGGTGACTGGGGCCAACGTCCTGACTTTC.

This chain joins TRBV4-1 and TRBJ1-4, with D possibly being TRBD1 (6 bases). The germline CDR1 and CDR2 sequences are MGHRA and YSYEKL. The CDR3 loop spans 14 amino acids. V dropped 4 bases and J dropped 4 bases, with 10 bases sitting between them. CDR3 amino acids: CASSLRTVNEKLFF. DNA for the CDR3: TGCGCCAGCAGCCTACGGACAGTTAATGAAAAACTGTTTTTT.

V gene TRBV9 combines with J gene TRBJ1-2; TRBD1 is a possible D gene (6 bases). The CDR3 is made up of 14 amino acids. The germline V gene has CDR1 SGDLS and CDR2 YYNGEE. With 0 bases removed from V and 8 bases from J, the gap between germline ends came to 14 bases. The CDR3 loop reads CASSVVAQGTGYTF. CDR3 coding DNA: TGTGCCAGCAGCGTAGTCGCACAGGGTACCGGCTACACCTTC.

The CDR3 loop is CASSQEGQGEGAFF. DNA for the CDR3: TGCGCCAGCAGCCAAGAGGGGCAGGGGGAAGGTGCTTTCTTT. The chain links TRBV4-1 to TRBJ1-1; 7 bases are shared with TRBD1. V shed 0 bases, J shed 11 bases, and the junction held 9 bases outside the gene matches. The germline CDR1 and CDR2 sequences are MGHRA and YSYEKL. The CDR3 length is 14 residues.

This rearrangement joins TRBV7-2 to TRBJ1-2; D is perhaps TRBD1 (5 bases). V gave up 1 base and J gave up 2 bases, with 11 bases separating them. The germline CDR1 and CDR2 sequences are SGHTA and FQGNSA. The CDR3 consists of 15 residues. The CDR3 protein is CASSLVGQPNYGYTF. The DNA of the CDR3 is TGTGCCAGCAGCTTAGTGGGGCAGCCAAACTATGGCTACACCTTC.

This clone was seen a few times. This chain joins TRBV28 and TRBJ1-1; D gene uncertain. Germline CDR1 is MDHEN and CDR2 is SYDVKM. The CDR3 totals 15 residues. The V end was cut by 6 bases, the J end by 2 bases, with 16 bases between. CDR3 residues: CASSPTQEGNTEAFF. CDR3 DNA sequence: TGTGCCAGCAGCCCCACTCAGGAGGGAAACACTGAAGCTTTCTTT.

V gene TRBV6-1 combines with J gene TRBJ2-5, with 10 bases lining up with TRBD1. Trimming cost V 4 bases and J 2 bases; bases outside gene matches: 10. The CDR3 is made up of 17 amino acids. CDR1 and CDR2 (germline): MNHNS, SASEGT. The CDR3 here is CASSARTGGRVQETQYF. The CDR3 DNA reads TGTGCCAGCAGTGCCCGGACAGGGGGGCGGGTACAAGAGACCCAGTACTTC.

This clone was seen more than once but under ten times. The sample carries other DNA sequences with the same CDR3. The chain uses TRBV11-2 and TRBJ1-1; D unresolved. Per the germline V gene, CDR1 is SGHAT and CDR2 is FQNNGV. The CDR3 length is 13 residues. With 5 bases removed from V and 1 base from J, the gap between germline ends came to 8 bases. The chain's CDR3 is CASSPSGNTEAFF. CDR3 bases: TGTGCCAGCAGCCCTAGCGGGAACACTGAAGCTTTCTTT.

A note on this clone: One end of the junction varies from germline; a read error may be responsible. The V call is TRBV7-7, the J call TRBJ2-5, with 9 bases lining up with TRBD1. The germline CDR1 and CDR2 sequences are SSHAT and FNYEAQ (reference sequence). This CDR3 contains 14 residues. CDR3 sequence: CASSPGTGRQTQYF. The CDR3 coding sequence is TGTGCTAGCAGCCCCGGGACAGGGAGGCAGACCCAGTACTTC.

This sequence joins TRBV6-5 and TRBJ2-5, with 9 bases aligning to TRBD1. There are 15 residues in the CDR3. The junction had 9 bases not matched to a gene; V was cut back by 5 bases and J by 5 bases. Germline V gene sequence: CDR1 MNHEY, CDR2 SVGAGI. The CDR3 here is CASSPGTGNGETQYF. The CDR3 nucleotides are TGTGCCAGCAGTCCCGGGACAGGGAACGGGGAGACCCAGTACTTC.

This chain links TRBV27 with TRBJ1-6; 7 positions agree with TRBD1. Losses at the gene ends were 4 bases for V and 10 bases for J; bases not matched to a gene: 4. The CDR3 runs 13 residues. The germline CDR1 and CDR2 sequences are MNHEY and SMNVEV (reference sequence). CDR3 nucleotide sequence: TGTGCCAGCAGTTGGCAGGGGGAATCACCCCTCCACTTT. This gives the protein CASSWQGESPLHF.

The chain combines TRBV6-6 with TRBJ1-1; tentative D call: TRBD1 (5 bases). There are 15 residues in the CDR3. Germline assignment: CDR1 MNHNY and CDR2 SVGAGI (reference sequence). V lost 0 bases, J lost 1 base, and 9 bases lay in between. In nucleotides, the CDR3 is TGTGCCAGCAGTTACTCCAGGACAACGAACACTGAAGCTTTCTTT. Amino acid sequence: CASSYSRTTNTEAFF.

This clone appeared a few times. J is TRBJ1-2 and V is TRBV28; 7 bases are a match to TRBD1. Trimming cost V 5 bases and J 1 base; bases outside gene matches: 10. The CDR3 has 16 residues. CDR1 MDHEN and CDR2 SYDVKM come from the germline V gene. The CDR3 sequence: CASSPHRGQNNYGYTF. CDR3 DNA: TGTGCCAGCAGTCCTCATCGGGGACAGAATAACTATGGCTACACCTTC.

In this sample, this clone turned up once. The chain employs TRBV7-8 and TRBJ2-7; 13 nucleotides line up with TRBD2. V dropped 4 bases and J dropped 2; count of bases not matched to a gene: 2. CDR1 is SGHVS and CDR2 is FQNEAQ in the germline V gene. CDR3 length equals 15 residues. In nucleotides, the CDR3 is TGTGCCAGCAGCTCTGGGACTAGCGGGACCTACGAGCAGTACGTC. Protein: CASSSGTSGTYEQYV.

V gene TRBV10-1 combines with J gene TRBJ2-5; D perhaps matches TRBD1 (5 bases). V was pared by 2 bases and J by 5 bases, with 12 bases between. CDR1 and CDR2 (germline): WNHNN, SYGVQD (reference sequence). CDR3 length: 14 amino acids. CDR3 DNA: TGCGCCAGCAGTGAGGCGACAGAACCCGAGACCCAGTACTTC. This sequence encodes CASSEATEPETQYF.

CDR3 in amino acids: CASSQGGYTEAFF. The CDR3 DNA is TGTGCCAGCAGTCAGGGAGGGTACACTGAAGCTTTCTTT. The gene calls are TRBV2 and TRBJ1-1; perhaps TRBD1 as D (5 bases). V lost 5 bases, J lost 3 bases, and 10 bases lay in between. This CDR3 contains 13 residues. CDR1 is SNHLY and CDR2 is FYNNEI in the germline V gene.

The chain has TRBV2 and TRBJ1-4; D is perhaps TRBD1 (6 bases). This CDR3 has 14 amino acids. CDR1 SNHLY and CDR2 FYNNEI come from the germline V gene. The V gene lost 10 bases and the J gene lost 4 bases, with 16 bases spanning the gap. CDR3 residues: CAIRWDNSNEKLFF. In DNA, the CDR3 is TGTGCCATCCGGTGGGACAATAGTAATGAAAAACTGTTTTTT.

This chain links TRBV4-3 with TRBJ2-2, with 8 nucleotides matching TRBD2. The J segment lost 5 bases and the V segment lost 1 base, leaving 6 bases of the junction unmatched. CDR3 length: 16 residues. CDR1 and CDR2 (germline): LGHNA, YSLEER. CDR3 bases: TGCGCCAGCAGCCAAGTCGCGGGGGGTAGTACCGGGGAGCTGTTTTTT. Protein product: CASSQVAGGSTGELFF.

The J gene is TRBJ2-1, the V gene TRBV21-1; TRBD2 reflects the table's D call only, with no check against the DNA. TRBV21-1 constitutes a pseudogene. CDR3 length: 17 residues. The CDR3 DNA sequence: TGTGCCAGCAGCAAAAGGGAGCGGGGGGCCGTATACAATGAGCAGTTCTTC. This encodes CASSKRERGAVYNEQFF.

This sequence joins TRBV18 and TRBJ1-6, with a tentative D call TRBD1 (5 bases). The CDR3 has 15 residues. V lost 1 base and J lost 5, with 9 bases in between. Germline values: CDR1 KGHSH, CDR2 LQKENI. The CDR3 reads CASSPRTPDNSPLHF. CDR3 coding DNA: TGTGCCAGCTCACCACGGACACCCGATAATTCACCCCTCCACTTT.

CDR3 nucleotide sequence: TGCGCCAGCAGCTTGGCCCCACGGGGGGCAGATGAAAAACTGTTTTTT. This translates into CASSLAPRGADEKLFF. This sequence joins TRBV5-1 and TRBJ1-4, with TRBD1 as a possible D gene (6 bases). CDR1 SGHRS and CDR2 YFSETQ come from the germline V gene. The germline V and J ends were trimmed by 0 bases and 6 bases, with 15 bases remaining between them. This CDR3 has 16 amino acids.